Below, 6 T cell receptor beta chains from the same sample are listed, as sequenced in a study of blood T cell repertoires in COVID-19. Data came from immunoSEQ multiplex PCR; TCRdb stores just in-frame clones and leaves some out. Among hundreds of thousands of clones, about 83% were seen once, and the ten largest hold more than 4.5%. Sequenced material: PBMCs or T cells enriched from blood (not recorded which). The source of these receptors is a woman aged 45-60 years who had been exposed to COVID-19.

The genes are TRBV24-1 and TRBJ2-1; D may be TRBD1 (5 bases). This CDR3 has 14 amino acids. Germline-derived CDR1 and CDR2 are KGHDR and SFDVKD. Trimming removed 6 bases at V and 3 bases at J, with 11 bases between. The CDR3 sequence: CATSPRANYNEQFF. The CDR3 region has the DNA TGTGCCACCAGTCCCAGGGCCAACTACAATGAGCAGTTCTTC.

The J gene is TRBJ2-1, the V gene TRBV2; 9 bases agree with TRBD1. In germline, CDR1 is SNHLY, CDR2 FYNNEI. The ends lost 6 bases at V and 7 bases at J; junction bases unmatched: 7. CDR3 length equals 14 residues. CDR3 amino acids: CASRTDRGRNEQFF. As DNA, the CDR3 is TGTGCCAGCAGGACGGACAGGGGAAGAAATGAGCAGTTCTTC.

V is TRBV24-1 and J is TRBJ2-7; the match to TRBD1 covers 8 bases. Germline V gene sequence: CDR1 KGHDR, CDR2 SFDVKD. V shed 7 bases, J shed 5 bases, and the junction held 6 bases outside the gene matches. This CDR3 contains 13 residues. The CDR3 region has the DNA TGTGCCACCAGCCGGACAGGGTTTCACGAGCAGTACTTC. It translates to CATSRTGFHEQYF.

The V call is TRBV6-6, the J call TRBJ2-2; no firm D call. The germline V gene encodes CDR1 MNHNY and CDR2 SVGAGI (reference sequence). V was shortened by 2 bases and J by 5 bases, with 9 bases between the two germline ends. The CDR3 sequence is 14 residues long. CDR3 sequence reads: CASSYVRLTGELFF. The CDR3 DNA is TGTGCCAGCAGTTACGTCAGACTGACCGGGGAGCTGTTTTTT.

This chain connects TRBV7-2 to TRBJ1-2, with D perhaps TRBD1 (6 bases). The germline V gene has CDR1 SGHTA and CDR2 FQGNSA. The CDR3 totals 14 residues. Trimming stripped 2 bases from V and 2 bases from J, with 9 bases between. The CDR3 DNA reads TGTGCCAGCAGCTTATACGACAGGAACTATGGCTACACCTTC. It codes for CASSLYDRNYGYTF.

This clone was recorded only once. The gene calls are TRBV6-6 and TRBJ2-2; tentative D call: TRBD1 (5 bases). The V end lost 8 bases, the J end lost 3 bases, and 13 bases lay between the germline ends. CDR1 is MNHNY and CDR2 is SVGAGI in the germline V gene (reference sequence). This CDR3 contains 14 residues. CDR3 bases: TGTGCCAGCGGAAGGGGAATCGACACCGGGGAGCTGTTTTTT. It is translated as CASGRGIDTGELFF.